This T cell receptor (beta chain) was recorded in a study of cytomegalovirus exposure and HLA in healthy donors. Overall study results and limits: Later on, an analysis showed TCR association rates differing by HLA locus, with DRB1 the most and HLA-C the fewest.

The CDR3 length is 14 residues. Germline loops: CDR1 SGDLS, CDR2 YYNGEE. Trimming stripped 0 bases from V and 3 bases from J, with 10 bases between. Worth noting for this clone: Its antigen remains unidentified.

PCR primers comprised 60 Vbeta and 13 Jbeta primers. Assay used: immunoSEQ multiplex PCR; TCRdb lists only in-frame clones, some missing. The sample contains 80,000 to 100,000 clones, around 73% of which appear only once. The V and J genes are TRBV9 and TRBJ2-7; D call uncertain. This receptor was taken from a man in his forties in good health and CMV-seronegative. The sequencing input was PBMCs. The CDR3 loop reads CASSVDGTSYEQYF. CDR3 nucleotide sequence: TGTGCCAGCAGCGTAGATGGCACAAGCTACGAGCAGTACTTC.